This T cell receptor (beta chain) emerged from a study of response to subunit inactivated influenza vaccine. Study findings and constraints: The authors suggested that every seasonal influenza vaccination recruits few new T cells.

On this clonotype: Antigen specificity is unknown.

TCRdb fed the RT-PCR reads into MiXCR, producing one record per CDR3 protein. The data contain roughly 650,000 distinct CDR3 sequences, about 15% of them singletons. With 5 bases removed from V and 7 bases from J, the gap between germline ends came to 12 bases. Germline loops: CDR1 DFQATT, CDR2 SNEGSKA (reference sequence). The CDR3 is 12 amino acids. The sequence derives from a man aged 45 to 65 who received an inactivated influenza vaccine. Sequencing used PBMCs from blood, obtained approximately 13 days after vaccination. The chain recombines TRBV20-1 with TRBJ2-1, with D possibly matching TRBD1 (5 bases). CDR3 DNA: TGCAGTGCTCCCTGGGGCTCGAATGAGCAGTTCTTC. As protein: CSAPWGSNEQFF.